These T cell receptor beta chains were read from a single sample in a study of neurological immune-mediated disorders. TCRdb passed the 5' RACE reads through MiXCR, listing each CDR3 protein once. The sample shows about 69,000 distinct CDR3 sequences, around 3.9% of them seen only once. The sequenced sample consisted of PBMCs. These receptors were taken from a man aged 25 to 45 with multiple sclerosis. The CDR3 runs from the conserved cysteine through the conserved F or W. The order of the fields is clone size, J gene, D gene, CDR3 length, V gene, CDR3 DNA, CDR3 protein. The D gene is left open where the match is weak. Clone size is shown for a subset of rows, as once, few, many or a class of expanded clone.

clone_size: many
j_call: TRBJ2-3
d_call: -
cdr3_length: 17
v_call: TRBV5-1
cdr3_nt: TGCGCCAGCAGCTTGGCACCGGGACCGAGGGGGACAGATACGCAGTATTTT
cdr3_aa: CASSLAPGPRGTDTQYF

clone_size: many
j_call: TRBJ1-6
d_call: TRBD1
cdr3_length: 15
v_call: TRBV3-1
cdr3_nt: TGTGCCAGCAGCCCCGCGGGACAGGGGGGTTCACCCCTCCACTTT
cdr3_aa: CASSPAGQGGSPLHF

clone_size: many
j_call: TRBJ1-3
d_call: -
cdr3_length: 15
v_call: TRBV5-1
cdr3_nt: TGCGCCAGCAGCTTGGAGGGCCAGGCTGGAAACACCATATATTTT
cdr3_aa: CASSLEGQAGNTIYF

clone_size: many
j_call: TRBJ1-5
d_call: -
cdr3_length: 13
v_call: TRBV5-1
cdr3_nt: TGCGCCAGCAGCCGAGGATCGGATCAGCCCCAGCATTTT
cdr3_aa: CASSRGSDQPQHF

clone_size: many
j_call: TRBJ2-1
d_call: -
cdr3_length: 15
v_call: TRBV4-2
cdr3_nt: TGTGCCAGCAGCCCCCTGGACGGTTATAAGGATGAGCAGTTCTTC
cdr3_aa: CASSPLDGYKDEQFF

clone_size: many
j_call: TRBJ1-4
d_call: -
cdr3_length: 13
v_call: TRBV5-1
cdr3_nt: TGCGCCAGCAGCTTGGACAGGTCTGAAAAACTGTTTTTT
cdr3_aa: CASSLDRSEKLFF

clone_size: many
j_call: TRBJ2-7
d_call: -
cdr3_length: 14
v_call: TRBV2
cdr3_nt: TGTGCCAGCAGCGCAGACGGACAGAGCTACGAGCAGTACTTC
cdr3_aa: CASSADGQSYEQYF

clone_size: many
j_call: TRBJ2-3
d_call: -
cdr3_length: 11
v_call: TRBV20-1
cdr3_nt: TGCAGTGCTAAACTAGCTGGTACGCAGTATTTT
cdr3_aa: CSAKLAGTQYF

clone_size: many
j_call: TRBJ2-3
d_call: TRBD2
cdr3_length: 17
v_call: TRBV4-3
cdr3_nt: TGCGCCAGCAGCCAAGATGCTTATAGCGGGGGAGGGGGTACGCAGTATTTT
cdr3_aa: CASSQDAYSGGGGTQYF

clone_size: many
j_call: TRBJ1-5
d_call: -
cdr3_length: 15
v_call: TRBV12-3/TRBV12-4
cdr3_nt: TGTGCCAGCACCCGGCGGGGGGGCAGGGATCAGCCCCAGCATTTT
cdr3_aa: CASTRRGGRDQPQHF

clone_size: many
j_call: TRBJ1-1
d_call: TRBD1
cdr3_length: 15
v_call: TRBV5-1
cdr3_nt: TGCGCCAGCAGCGCGGACAGGGCTTTTGGCACTGAAGCTTTCTTT
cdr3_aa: CASSADRAFGTEAFF

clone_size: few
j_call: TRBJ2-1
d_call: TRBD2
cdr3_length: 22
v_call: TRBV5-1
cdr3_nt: TGCGCCAGCAGCCAACCACGTACGACGGGACTAGCGGGCCGACGCTCCTACAATGAGCAGTTCTTC
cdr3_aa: CASSQPRTTGLAGRRSYNEQFF

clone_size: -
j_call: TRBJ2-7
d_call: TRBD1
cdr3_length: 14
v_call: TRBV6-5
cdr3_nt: TGTGCCAGCAGTTGGGGACAGGGCTCGTACGAGCAGTACTTC
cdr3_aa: CASSWGQGSYEQYF

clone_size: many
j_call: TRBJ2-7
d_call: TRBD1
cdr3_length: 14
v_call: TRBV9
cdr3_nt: TGTGCCAGCAGCGTGGGACAGGGGGCATACGAGCAGTACTTC
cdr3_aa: CASSVGQGAYEQYF

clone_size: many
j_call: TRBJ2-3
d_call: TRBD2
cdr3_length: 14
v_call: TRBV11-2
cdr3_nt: TGTGCCAGCAGCCCGACAGCGGGGGGTCATACGCAGTATTTT
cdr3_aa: CASSPTAGGHTQYF

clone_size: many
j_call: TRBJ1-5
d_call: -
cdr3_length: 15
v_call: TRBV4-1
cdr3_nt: TGCGCCAGCAGCCCTCGGGAGGGAACCATCTCTGCCCAGCATTTT
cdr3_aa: CASSPREGTISAQHF

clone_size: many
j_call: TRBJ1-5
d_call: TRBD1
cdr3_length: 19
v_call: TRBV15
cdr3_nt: TGTGCCACCAGCAGGAAACGAAGACAGGGGCCTTATAGCAATCAGCCCCAGCATTTT
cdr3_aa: CATSRKRRQGPYSNQPQHF

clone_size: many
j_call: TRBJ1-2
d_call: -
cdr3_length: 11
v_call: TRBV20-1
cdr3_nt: TGCAGTGCAGGAGTAACATATGGCTACACCTTC
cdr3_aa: CSAGVTYGYTF

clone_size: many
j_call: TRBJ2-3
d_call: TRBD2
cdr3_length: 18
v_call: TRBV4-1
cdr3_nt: TGCGCCAGCAGCCAGGGCCCCATGACTAGCGGGGGCACAGATACGCAGTATTTT
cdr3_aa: CASSQGPMTSGGTDTQYF

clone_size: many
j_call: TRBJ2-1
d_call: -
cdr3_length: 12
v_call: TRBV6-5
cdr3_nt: TGTGCCAGCAGCGAAACCCTCAATGAGCAGTTCTTC
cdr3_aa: CASSETLNEQFF

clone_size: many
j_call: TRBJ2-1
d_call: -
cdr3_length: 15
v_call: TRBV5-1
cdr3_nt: TGCGCCAGCAGCCCGGCAGGAGTCTTAAACAATGAGCAGTTCTTC
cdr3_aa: CASSPAGVLNNEQFF

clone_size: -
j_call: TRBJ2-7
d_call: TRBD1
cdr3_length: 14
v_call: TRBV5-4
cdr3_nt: TGTGCCAGCAGCTTGGGGACAGGGAATAAAGAGCAGTACTTC
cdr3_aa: CASSLGTGNKEQYF

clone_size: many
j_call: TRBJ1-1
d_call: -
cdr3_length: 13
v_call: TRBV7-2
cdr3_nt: TGTGCCAGCAGGTATCCAGGGAGTCGGGGAGCTTTCTTT
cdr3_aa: CASRYPGSRGAFF

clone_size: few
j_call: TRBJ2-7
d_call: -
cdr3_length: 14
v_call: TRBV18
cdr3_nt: TGTGCCAGCTCTTGGGGAAGCGAGTCCTACGAGCAGTACTTC
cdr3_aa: CASSWGSESYEQYF

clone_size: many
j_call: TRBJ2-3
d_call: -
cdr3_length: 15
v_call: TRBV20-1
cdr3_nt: TGCAGTGCGGGCGTAGTTGGGGGACGCACAGATACGCAGTATTTT
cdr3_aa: CSAGVVGGRTDTQYF

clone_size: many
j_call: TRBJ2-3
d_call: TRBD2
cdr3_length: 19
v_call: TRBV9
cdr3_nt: TGTGCCAGCAGCCCCTTCGGGACTAGCGGACACCTAAGCACAGATACGCAGTATTTT
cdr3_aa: CASSPFGTSGHLSTDTQYF

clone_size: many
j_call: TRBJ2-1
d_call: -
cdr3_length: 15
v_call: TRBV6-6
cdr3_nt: TGTGCCAGCAGCCCGGACCGAATCTCCTACAATGAGCAGTTCTTC
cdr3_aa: CASSPDRISYNEQFF

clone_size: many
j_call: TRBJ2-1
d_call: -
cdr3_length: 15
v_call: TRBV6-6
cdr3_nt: TGTGCCAGCAGTTACCCAGGGGGGGCCTTAAATGAGCAGTTCTTC
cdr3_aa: CASSYPGGALNEQFF

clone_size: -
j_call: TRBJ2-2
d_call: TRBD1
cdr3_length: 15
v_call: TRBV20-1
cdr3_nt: TGCAGTGCAAGGACAGGGTCAATAGACACCGGGGAGCTGTTTTTT
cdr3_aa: CSARTGSIDTGELFF

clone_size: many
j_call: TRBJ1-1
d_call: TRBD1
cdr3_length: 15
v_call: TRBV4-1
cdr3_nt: TGCGCCAGCAGCCAAGTCGTACAGGGGAGCACTGAAGCTTTCTTT
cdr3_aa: CASSQVVQGSTEAFF

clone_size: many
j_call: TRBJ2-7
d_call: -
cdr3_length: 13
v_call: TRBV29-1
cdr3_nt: TGCAGCGTTCAAGTAGGGGCCCCTCACGAGCAGTACTTC
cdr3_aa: CSVQVGAPHEQYF

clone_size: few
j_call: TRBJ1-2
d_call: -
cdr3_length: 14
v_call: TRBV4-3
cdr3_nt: TGCGCCAGCAGCCATCGAAACGGAGAATATGGCTACACCTTC
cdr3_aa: CASSHRNGEYGYTF

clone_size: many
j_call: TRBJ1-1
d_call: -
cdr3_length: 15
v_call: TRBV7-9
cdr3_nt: TGTGCCAGCAGCTTAGGGGAGGGAAGTCGAACTGAAGCTTTCTTT
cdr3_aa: CASSLGEGSRTEAFF

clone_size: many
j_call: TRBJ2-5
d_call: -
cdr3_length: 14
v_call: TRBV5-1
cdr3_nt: TGCGCCAGCAGCTTAATTGGGACTGAAGAGACCCAGTACTTC
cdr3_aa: CASSLIGTEETQYF

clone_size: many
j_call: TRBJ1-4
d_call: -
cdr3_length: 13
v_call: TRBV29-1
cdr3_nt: TGCAGCGTTGTGGGTAGGGAACGCGAAAAACTGTTTTTT
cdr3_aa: CSVVGREREKLFF

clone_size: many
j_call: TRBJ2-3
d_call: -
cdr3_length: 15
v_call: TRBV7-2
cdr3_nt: TGTGCCAGCAGCTTAGCGGCTAGCTTAACAGATACGCAGTATTTT
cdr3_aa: CASSLAASLTDTQYF

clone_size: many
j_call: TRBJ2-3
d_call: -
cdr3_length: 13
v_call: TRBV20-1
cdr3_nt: TGCAGTACAGAGAGGCAAGGTACAGATACGCAGTATTTT
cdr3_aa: CSTERQGTDTQYF

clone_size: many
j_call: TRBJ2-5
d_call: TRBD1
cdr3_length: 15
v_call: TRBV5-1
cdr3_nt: TGCGCCAGCAGCCCCGGACAGGGTATCCAAGAGACCCAGTACTTC
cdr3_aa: CASSPGQGIQETQYF

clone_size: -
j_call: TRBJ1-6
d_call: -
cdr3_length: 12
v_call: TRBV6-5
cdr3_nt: TGTGCCAGCAGTGACCGTGCCGGCACCCTCAACTTT
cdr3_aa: CASSDRAGTLNF

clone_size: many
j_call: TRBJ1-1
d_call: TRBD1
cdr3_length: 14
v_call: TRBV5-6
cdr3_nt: TGTGCCAGCAGCTTCCGGGACAGGGACACTGAAGCTTTCTTT
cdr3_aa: CASSFRDRDTEAFF

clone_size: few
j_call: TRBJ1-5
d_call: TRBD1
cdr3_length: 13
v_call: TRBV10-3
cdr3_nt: TGTGCCATCAGCACAGGGGGTGGTCAGCCCCAGAATTTT
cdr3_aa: CAISTGGGQPQNF

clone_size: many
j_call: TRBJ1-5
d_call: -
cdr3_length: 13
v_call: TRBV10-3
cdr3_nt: TGTGCCATCACCTCGGAAACTGGTCAGCCCCAGCATTTT
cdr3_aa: CAITSETGQPQHF

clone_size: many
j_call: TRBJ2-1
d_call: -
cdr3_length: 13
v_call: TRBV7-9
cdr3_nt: TGTGCCAGCAGCTTGGATCACTTCGGTGAGCAGTTCTTC
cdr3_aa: CASSLDHFGEQFF

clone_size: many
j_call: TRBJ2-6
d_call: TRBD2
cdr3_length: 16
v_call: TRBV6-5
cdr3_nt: TGTGCCAGCAGCAGTCGCGGGGGAACTGGGGCCAACGTCCTGACTTTC
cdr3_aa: CASSSRGGTGANVLTF

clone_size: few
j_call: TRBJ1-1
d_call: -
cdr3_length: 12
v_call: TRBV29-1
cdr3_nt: TGCAGCGTTGAAGATCGAACCACTGAAGCTTTCTTT
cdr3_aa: CSVEDRTTEAFF

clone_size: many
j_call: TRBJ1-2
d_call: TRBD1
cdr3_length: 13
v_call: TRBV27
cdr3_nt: TGTGCCAGCAGTGAGACAGGGGGCTATGGCTACACCTTC
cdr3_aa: CASSETGGYGYTF

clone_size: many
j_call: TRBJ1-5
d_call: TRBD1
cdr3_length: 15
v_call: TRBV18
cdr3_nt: TGTGCCAGCTCACCATGGGGACAGGGGTTTCAGCCCCAGCATTTT
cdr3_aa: CASSPWGQGFQPQHF

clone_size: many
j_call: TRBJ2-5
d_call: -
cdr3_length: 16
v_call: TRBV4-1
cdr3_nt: TGCGCCAGCAGCCAAGATCGAGGGACGGGGAGGGAGACCCAGTACTTC
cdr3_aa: CASSQDRGTGRETQYF

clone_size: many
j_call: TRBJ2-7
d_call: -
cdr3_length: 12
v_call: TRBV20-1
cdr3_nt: TGCAGTGCTAGGGACGACTCCTACGAGCAGTACTTC
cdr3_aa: CSARDDSYEQYF

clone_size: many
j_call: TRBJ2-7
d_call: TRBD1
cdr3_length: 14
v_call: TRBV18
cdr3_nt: TGTGCCAGCTCACCGACAGGGATCGAGTTCGAGCAGTACTTC
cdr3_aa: CASSPTGIEFEQYF

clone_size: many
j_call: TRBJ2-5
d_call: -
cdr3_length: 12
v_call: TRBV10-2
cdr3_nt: TGCGCCAGCAGTGGTGACCAAGAGACCCAGTACTTC
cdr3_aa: CASSGDQETQYF

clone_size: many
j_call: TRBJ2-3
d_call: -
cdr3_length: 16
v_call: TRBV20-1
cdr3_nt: TGCAGTGCTATTCATCGGGCGGGGGCCGTCACAGATACGCAGTATTTT
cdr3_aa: CSAIHRAGAVTDTQYF

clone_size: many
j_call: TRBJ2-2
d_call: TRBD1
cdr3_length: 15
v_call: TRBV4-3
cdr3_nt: TGCGCCAGCAGCCGTGGGACAGCGAACACCGGGGAGCTGTTTTTT
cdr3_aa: CASSRGTANTGELFF